The 17 T cell receptor beta chains presented below share a single source sample, sequenced in a study of CD8 T cells in Susac syndrome. Random hexamers were used to reverse transcribe 0.5 to 1 ug of RNA. TCRdb itself ran the immunoSEQ multiplex PCR reads through MiXCR, one entry per CDR3 protein. The sample includes some 100,000 distinct CDR3 sequences, roughly 91% of them seen just once. The sample comprised CD4+ T cells from PBMCs. The receptors were sampled from a human donor in good health.

This clonotype was recorded once. This chain joins TRBV7-9 and TRBJ2-2; D might be TRBD1 or TRBD2, each matching 5 bases. Deletions cut 5 bases from V and 0 bases from J, with 10 bases between. CDR3 length: 15 residues. Germline V CDR1 and CDR2: SEHNR, FQNEAQ (reference sequence). CDR3 residues: CASSPGAANTGELFF. The CDR3 DNA reads as TGTGCCAGCAGCCCCGGGGCGGCGAACACCGGGGAGCTGTTTTTT.

The gene calls are TRBV2 and TRBJ2-1, with 11 bases fitting TRBD2. Germline loops: CDR1 SNHLY, CDR2 FYNNEI. The CDR3 loop spans 16 amino acids. With V trimmed by 5 bases and J by 2 bases, 5 bases remained unmatched. CDR3 protein: CASSPISGGAYNEQFF. CDR3 coding DNA: TGTGCCAGCAGTCCCATTAGCGGGGGGGCCTACAATGAGCAGTTCTTC.

This chain uses TRBV7-8 with TRBJ1-2; weak D call: TRBD1 (6 bases). V was cut by 0 bases and J by 8 bases, with 16 bases left in between. The CDR3 length is 15 residues. Looked up from germline, CDR1 is SGHVS and CDR2 is FQNEAQ. This CDR3 reads CASSLAPRDIHGYTF. In DNA, the CDR3 is TGTGCCAGCAGCTTAGCGCCCCGGGACATCCACGGCTACACCTTC.

The chain uses TRBV7-7 and TRBJ1-4; the D gene is possibly TRBD1 (5 bases). V dropped 6 bases and J dropped 5 bases, with 16 bases sitting between them. CDR1 SSHAT and CDR2 FNYEAQ come from the germline V gene (reference sequence). CDR3 length: 15 residues. The CDR3 is CASRPGTGGNEKLFF. The CDR3 DNA reads as TGTGCCAGCAGGCCTGGGACGGGCGGAAATGAAAAACTGTTTTTT.

The rearrangement joins TRBV15 to TRBJ2-5; TRBD2 aligns across 9 bases. There are 16 residues in the CDR3. CDR1 is LNHNV, CDR2 YYDKDF, per germline (reference sequence). V trimming: 0 bases; J trimming: 5 bases; junction bases outside the gene matches: 7. The CDR3 here is CATSRDPSGAYETQYF. The CDR3 nucleotides are TGTGCCACCAGCAGAGATCCTAGCGGGGCTTATGAGACCCAGTACTTC.

V and J are TRBV2 and TRBJ1-5, with 8 nucleotides matching TRBD1. With 6 bases clipped from V and 2 bases from J, the junction kept 3 bases outside the gene matches. Germline-derived CDR1 and CDR2 are SNHLY and FYNNEI. This CDR3 comprises 14 residues. The CDR3 region is CASSRTGRNQPQHF. The CDR3 coding sequence is TGTGCCAGCAGCAGGACAGGGCGCAATCAGCCCCAGCATTTT.

The rearrangement uses TRBV19 and TRBJ2-6; D gene ambiguous. The ends were cut back, 4 bases at V and 0 bases at J, with 10 bases in the middle. Germline V gene data show CDR1 as LNHDA and CDR2 as SQIVND (reference sequence). The CDR3 runs 16 residues. The CDR3 protein is CASSNYPDSGANVLTF. The CDR3 DNA reads TGTGCCAGTAGTAATTATCCGGACTCTGGGGCCAACGTCCTGACTTTC.

V usage is TRBV3-1 and J usage is TRBJ2-5; TRBD2 matches 14 bases. Per the germline V gene, CDR1 is LGHDT and CDR2 is YNNKEL (reference sequence). J was trimmed by 4 bases and V by 4 bases; bases with no gene match: 2. There are 15 residues in the CDR3. CDR3 DNA sequence: TGTGCCAGCAGCCCGACTAGCGGGGGGGCAGAGACCCAGTACTTC. Encoded protein: CASSPTSGGAETQYF.

The chain couples TRBV6-2 or TRBV6-3 to TRBJ1-5; 9 bases fit TRBD1. Germline CDR1 is MNHEY and CDR2 is SVGEGT. The J segment lost 6 bases and the V segment lost 2 bases, leaving 11 bases of the junction unmatched. This CDR3 comprises 17 residues. Here the CDR3 reads CASSYEQGAGPFQPQHF. The CDR3 DNA sequence: TGTGCCAGCAGTTACGAACAGGGGGCCGGCCCGTTTCAGCCCCAGCATTTT.

The chain recombines TRBV7-2 with TRBJ1-3; TRBD1 agrees at 9 bases. J was trimmed by 2 bases and V by 5 bases; bases with no gene match: 7. The germline V gene encodes CDR1 SGHTA and CDR2 FQGNSA. The CDR3 runs 16 residues. Written as DNA, the CDR3 is TGTGCCAGCAGCCTCCACCGGGACAGGGCTGGAAACACCATATATTTT. Its protein product is CASSLHRDRAGNTIYF. Full variable domain (rest looked up from reference TRBV7-2 and TRBJ1-3): GAGVSQSPSNKVTEKGKDVELRCDPISGHTALYWYRQSLGQGLEFLIYFQGNSAPDKSGLPSDRFSAERTGGSVSTLTIQRTQQEDSAVYLCASSLHRDRAGNTIYFGEGSWLTVV.

This chain links TRBV5-1 with TRBJ2-1; D remains ambiguous. Germline loops: CDR1 SGHRS, CDR2 YFSETQ. The CDR3 is made up of 15 amino acids. The V end was cut by 1 base, the J end by 9 bases, with 17 bases between. CDR3 residues: CASSLSAGAPGEQFF. As DNA, the CDR3 is TGCGCCAGCAGCTTGTCCGCTGGCGCCCCCGGTGAGCAGTTCTTC.

The V and J genes are TRBV5-8 and TRBJ1-1, with 7 bases matching TRBD1. From germline, CDR1 is SGHTS and CDR2 YDEGEE. The ends lost 4 bases at V and 0 bases at J; junction bases unmatched: 6. The CDR3 has 15 residues. CDR3: CASSLGQRMNTEAFF. In nucleotides, the CDR3 is TGTGCCAGCAGCCTGGGACAGCGCATGAACACTGAAGCTTTCTTT.

This clonotype appeared once. The V and J genes are TRBV6-1 and TRBJ1-1; 7 positions match TRBD1. The junction had 7 bases not matched to a gene; V was cut back by 0 bases and J by 0 bases. CDR1 is MNHNS, CDR2 SASEGT, per germline. This CDR3 contains 17 residues. CDR3: CASSEAPSRGMNTEAFF. In DNA form, the CDR3 reads TGTGCCAGCAGTGAAGCCCCCTCCAGGGGGATGAACACTGAAGCTTTCTTT.

The chain has TRBV29-1 and TRBJ1-4, with 9 bases aligning to TRBD1. The CDR3 sequence is 14 residues long. Germline CDR1 SQVTM, CDR2 ANQGSEA. J lost 8 bases, V lost 4 bases, and 8 bases had no gene match. CDR3 sequence reads: CSVGGAGTGEKLFF. Here the CDR3 DNA reads TGCAGCGTTGGAGGAGCAGGGACAGGGGAAAAACTGTTTTTT. The whole variable domain, filled in from reference TRBV29-1 and TRBJ1-4, reads SAVISQKPSRDICQRGTSLTIQCQVDSQVTMMFWYRQQPGQSLTLIATANQGSEATYESGFVIDKFPISRPNLTFSTLTVSNMSPEDSSIYLCSVGGAGTGEKLFFGSGTQLSVL.

This clonotype was seen once. This is likely a read error, given that the CDR3 carries no conserved phenylalanine or tryptophan at its end. This rearrangement joins TRBV3-1 to TRBJ2-5; possible D gene TRBD2, 7 bases. Germline loops: CDR1 LGHDT, CDR2 YNNKEL (reference sequence). V was shortened by 4 bases and J by 5 bases, with 17 bases between the two germline ends. The CDR3 consists of 15 residues. The CDR3 is CASSPGTGRVETQYL. The CDR3 DNA reads as TGTGCCAGCAGCCCCGGAACAGGGAGGGTGGAGACCCAGTACTTG.

The chain is built from TRBV28 and TRBJ2-5; D is ambiguous. Germline values: CDR1 MDHEN, CDR2 SYDVKM. V was pared by 2 bases and J by 1 base, with 5 bases between. This CDR3 spans 13 amino acids. Here the CDR3 reads CASSLGRQETQYF. CDR3 sequence (DNA): TGTGCCAGCAGTTTAGGCCGCCAAGAGACCCAGTACTTC.

J is TRBJ2-3 and V is TRBV28; D gene uncertain. CDR1 is MDHEN and CDR2 is SYDVKM in the germline V gene. V shed 2 bases and J shed 9 bases, with 9 bases lying between them. This CDR3 is built from 12 residues. CDR3 protein: CASSLARNTQYF. The CDR3 nucleotides are TGTGCCAGCAGTTTAGCTAGGAACACGCAGTATTTT.